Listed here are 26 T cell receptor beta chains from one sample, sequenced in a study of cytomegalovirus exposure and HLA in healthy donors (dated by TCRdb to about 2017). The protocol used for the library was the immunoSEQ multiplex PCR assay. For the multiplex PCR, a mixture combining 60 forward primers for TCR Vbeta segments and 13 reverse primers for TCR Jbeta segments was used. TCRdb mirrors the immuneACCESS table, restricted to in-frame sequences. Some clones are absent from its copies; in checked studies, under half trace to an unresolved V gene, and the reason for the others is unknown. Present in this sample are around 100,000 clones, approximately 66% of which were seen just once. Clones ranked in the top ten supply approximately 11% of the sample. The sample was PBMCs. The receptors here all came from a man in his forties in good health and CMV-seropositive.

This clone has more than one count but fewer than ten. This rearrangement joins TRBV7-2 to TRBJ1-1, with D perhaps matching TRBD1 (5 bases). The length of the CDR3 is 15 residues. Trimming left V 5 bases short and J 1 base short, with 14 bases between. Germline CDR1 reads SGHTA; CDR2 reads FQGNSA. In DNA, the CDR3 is TGTGCCAGCAGCCTGGGACTTCTAGAGAACACTGAAGCTTTCTTT. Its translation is CASSLGLLENTEAFF. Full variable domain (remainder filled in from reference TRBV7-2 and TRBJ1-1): GAGVSQSPSNKVTEKGKDVELRCDPISGHTALYWYRQSLGQGLEFLIYFQGNSAPDKSGLPSDRFSAERTGGSVSTLTIQRTQQEDSAVYLCASSLGLLENTEAFFGQGTRLTVV.

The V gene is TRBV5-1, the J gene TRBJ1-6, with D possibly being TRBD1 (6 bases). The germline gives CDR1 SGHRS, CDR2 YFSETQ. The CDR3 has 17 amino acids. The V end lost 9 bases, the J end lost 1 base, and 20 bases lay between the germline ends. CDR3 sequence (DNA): TGCGCCACAAACGCTAACAGGGATTTTTCCTATAATTCACCCCTCCACTTT. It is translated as CATNANRDFSYNSPLHF.

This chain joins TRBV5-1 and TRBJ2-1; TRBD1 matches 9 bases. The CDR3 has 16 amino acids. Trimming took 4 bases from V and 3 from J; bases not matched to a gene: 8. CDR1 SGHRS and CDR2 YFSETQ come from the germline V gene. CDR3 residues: CASSLTGTGIYNEQFF. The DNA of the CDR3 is TGCGCCAGCAGCCTTACCGGGACAGGGATCTACAATGAGCAGTTCTTC.

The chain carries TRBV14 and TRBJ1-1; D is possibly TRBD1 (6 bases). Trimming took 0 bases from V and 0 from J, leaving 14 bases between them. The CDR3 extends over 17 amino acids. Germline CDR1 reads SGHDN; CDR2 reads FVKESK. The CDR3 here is CASSQDHGQLMNTEAFF. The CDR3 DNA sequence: TGTGCCAGCAGCCAAGATCACGGACAGCTCATGAACACTGAAGCTTTCTTT.

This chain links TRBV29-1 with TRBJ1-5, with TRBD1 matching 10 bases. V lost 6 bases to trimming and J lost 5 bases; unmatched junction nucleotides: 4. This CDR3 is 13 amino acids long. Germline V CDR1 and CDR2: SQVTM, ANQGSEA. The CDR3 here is CSVGGTGDQPQHF. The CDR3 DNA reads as TGCAGCGTCGGCGGGACAGGGGATCAGCCCCAGCATTTT.

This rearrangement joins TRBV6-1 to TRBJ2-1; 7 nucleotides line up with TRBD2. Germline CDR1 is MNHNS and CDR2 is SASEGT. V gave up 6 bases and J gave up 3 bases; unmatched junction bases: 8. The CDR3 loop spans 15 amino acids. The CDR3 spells CASSPSGGGYNEQFF. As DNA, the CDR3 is TGTGCCAGCAGCCCAAGCGGCGGGGGCTACAATGAGCAGTTCTTC.

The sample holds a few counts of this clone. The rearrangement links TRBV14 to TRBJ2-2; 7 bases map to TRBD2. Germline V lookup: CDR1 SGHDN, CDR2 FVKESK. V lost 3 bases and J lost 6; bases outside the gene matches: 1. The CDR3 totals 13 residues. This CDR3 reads CASSHGLAGELFF. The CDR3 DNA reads TGTGCCAGCAGCCACGGACTAGCCGGGGAGCTGTTTTTT.

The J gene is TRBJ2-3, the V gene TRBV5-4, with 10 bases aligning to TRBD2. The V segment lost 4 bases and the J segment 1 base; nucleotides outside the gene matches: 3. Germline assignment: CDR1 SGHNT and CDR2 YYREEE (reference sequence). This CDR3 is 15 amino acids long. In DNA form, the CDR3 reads TGTGCCAGCAGCCCCGGACTAGCGGGCACAGATACGCAGTATTTT. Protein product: CASSPGLAGTDTQYF. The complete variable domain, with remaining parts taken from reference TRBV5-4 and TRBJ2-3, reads ETGVTQSPTHLIKTRGQQVTLRCSSQSGHNTVSWYQQALGQGPQFIFQYYREEENGRGNFPPRFSGLQFPNYSSELNVNALELDDSALYLCASSPGLAGTDTQYFGPGTRLTVL.

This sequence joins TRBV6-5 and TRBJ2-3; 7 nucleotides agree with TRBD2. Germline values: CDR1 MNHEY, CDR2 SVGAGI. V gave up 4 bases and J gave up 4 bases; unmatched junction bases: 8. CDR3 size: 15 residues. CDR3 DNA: TGTGCCAGCAGTTTATTCCGGCTAGCGGCAGATACGCAGTATTTT. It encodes CASSLFRLAADTQYF.

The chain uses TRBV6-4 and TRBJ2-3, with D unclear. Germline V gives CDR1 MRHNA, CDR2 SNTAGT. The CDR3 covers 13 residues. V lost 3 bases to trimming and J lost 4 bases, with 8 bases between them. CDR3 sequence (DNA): TGTGCCAGCAGTGAGACTGAGGCAGATACGCAGTATTTT. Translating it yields CASSETEADTQYF.

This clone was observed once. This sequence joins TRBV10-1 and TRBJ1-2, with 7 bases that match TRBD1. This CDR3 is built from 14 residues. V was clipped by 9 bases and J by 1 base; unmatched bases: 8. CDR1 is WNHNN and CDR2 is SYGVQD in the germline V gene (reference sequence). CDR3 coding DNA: TGCGCCAGTTCAGCCGGGACAGATAACTATGGCTACACCTTC. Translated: CASSAGTDNYGYTF.

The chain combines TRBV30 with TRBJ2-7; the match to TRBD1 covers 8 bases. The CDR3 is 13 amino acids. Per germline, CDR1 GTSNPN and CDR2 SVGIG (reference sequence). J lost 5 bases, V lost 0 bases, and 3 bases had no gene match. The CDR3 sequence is CAWSVNRGNEQYV. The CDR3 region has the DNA TGTGCCTGGAGTGTAAACAGGGGGAACGAGCAGTACGTC.

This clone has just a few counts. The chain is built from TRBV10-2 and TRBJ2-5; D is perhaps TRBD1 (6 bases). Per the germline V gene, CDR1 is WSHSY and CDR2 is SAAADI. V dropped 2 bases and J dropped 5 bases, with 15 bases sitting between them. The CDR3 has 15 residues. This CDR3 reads CASSEGGWLRETQYF. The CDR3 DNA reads TGCGCCAGCAGTGAGGGGGGCTGGCTTCGGGAGACCCAGTACTTC.

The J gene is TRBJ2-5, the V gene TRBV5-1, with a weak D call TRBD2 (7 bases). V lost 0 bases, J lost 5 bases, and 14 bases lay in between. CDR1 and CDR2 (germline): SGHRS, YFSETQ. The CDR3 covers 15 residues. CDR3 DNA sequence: TGCGCCAGCAGCTTGGTTGGGGGGGGCGAGGAGACCCAGTACTTC. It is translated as CASSLVGGGEETQYF.

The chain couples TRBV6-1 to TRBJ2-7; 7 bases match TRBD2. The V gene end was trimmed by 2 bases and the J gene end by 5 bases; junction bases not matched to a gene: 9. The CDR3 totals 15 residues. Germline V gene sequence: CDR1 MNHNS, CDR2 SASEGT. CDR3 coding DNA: TGTGCCAGCAGTGAATCGGGGGGAAGTGGCCACGAGCAGTACTTC. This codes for CASSESGGSGHEQYF.

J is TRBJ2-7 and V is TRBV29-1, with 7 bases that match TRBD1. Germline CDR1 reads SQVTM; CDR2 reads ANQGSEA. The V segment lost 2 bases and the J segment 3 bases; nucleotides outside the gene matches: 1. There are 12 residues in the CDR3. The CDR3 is CSVERQGYEQYF. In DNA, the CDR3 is TGCAGCGTTGAACGACAGGGCTACGAGCAGTACTTC.

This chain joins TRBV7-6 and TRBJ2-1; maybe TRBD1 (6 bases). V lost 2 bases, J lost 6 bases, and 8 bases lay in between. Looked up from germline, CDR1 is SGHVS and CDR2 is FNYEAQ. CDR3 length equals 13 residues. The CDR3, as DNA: TGTGCCAGCAGCTTACAGGGGATCAATGAGCAGTTCTTC. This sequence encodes CASSLQGINEQFF.

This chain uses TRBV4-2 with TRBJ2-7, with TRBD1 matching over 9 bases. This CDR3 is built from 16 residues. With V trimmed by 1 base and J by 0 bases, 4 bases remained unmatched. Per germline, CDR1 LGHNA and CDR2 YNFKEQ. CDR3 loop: CASSQAGQGSSYEQYF. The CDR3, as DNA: TGTGCCAGCAGCCAAGCTGGACAGGGGAGCTCCTACGAGCAGTACTTC.

CDR3 sequence reads: CASSPKRGQDTEAFF. CDR3 in DNA: TGTGCCAGCTCACCAAAAAGGGGACAGGACACTGAAGCTTTCTTT. V gene TRBV18 combines with J gene TRBJ1-1; 8 nucleotides match TRBD1. V was pared by 2 bases and J by 3 bases, with 5 bases of the junction left unmatched. The CDR3 contains 15 residues. Per germline, CDR1 KGHSH and CDR2 LQKENI.

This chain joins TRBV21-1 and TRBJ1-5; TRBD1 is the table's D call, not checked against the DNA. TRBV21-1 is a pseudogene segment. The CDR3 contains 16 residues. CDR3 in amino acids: CASSKVVQVGNQPQHF. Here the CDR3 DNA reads TGTGCCAGCAGCAAAGTGGTCCAGGTTGGCAATCAGCCCCAGCATTTT.

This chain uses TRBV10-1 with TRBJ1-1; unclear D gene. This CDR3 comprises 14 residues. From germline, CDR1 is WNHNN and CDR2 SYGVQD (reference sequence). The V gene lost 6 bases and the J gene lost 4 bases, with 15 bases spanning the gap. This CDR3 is CASSLDRAGTEAFF. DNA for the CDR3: TGCGCCAGCAGCCTTGACCGGGCGGGCACTGAAGCTTTCTTT.

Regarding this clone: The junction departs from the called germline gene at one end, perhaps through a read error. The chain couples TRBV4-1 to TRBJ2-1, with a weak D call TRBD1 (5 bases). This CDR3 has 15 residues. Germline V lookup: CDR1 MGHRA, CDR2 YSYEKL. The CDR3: CTSTLSKGSYNEQFF. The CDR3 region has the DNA TGCACCAGCACCCTCAGCAAGGGGTCCTACAATGAGCAGTTCTTC.

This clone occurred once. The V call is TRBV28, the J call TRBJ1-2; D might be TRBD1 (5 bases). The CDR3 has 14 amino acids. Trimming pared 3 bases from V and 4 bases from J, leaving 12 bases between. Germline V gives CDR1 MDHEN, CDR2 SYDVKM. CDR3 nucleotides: TGTGCCAGCAGTTTGCCCGACAGTCCCTATGGCTACACCTTC. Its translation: CASSLPDSPYGYTF.

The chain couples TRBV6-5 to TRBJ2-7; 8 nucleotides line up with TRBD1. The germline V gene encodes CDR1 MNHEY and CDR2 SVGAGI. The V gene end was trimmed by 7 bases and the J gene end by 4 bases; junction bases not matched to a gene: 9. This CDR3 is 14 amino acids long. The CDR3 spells CASTPGQGLYEQYF. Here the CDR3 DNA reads TGTGCCAGCACACCCGGACAGGGACTTTACGAGCAGTACTTC.

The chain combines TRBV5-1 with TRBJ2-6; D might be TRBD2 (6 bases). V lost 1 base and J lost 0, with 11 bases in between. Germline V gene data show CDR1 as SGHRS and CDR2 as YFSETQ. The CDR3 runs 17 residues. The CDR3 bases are TGCGCCAGCAGCTTGTCCGGGGGTAACTCTGGGGCCAACGTCCTGACTTTC. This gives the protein CASSLSGGNSGANVLTF. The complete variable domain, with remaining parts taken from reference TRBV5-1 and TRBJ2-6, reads KAGVTQTPRYLIKTRGQQVTLSCSPISGHRSVSWYQQTPGQGLQFLFEYFSETQRNKGNFPGRFSGRQFSNSRSEMNVSTLELGDSALYLCASSLSGGNSGANVLTFGAGSRLTVL.

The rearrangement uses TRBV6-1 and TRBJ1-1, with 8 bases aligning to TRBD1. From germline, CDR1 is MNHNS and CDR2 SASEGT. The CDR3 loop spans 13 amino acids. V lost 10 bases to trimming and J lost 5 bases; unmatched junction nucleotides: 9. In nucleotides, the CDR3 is TGTGCCATCCACCGACAGGGGAGTACTGAAGCTTTCTTT. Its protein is CAIHRQGSTEAFF.